This paragraph covers one T cell receptor (beta chain) sequence. This sample is drawn from a study of control samples from healthy donors and cancer patients. Method: immunoSEQ multiplex PCR; TCRdb's copy keeps in-frame clones and lacks some. Found here are 150,000 or so clones, 93% of them singletons; the top ten hold roughly 3.9%. Germline CDR1 reads SGHTS; CDR2 reads YDEGEE. This CDR3 has 17 residues. V was cut by 4 bases and J by 0 bases, with 17 bases left in between. This TCR was sampled from a woman aged 55-69 years in good health. The sample consisted of blood. The chain uses TRBV5-8 and TRBJ1-5, with D unclear. CDR3 nucleotides: TGTGCCAGCAGCCTTGAGTCGTCCAGCGATAGCAATCAGCCCCAGCATTTT. This translates into CASSLESSSDSNQPQHF. Together with reference TRBV5-8 and TRBJ1-5, the CDR3 gives the full variable domain: EAGVTQSPTHLIKTRGQQATLRCSPISGHTSVYWYQQALGLGLQFLLWYDEGEERNRGNFPPRFSGRQFPNYSSELNVNALELEDSALYLCASSLESSSDSNQPQHFGDGTRLSIL.